The clone carrying this TCR beta chain was counted once. This sample was included in a study of blood T cell repertoires in COVID-19. Study-level background: The origin of the acute and convalescent COVID-19 samples was the United States, Italy and Spain. PBMCs, B-cell-depleted T cells, or T cells provided the cDNA or gDNA that made up the material.

The method was immunoSEQ multiplex PCR; TCRdb's version includes in-frame clones alone and lacks a portion of them. The profile shows fewer than 100,000 clones, approximately 89% of them singletons. Germline CDR1 reads LNHDA; CDR2 reads SQIVND (reference sequence). The CDR3 consists of 15 residues. The V end was cut by 0 bases, the J end by 0 bases, with 8 bases between. The receptor's source is a human donor with acute or convalescent COVID-19. The donor label of this sample is uncertain. The chain joins TRBV19 to TRBJ1-1; perhaps TRBD1 as D (5 bases). Sequencing was carried out using peripheral blood. This CDR3 is CASSIDSRVNTEAFF. The CDR3 DNA is TGTGCCAGTAGTATAGATTCCAGGGTGAACACTGAAGCTTTCTTT.